The 25 T cell receptor beta chains listed next were all sequenced from one sample in a study of blood T cells in healthy people across ages. Alongside a J-beta primer mix, a sample-barcoded 5' primer served in a second PCR lasting about 7 to 12 cycles. TCRdb reprocessed the 5' RACE reads with MiXCR, giving one entry per CDR3 protein. The top ten clones hold more than 8.5% of a sample with more than 750,000 distinct CDR3 sequences, approximately 32% of them seen once. The sample was also reused in another study, on T cells of mothers and their children.

The sequenced material came from blood. Source of these receptors: a woman aged 40 to 50 in good health.

This clonotype occurred a few times. V usage is TRBV20-1 and J usage is TRBJ1-1; D might be TRBD1 (6 bases). There are 16 residues in the CDR3. V was cut by 0 bases and J by 3 bases, with 17 bases left in between. Germline values: CDR1 DFQATT, CDR2 SNEGSKA (reference sequence). The CDR3 sequence: CSAREGTTRGYTEAFF. The CDR3 nucleotides are TGCAGTGCTAGAGAAGGGACTACCAGGGGATACACTGAAGCTTTCTTT.

This clonotype was found a few times. V gene TRBV20-1 combines with J gene TRBJ2-3; D unresolved. Germline-derived CDR1 and CDR2 are DFQATT and SNEGSKA (reference sequence). Deletions cut 6 bases from V and 0 bases from J, with 13 bases between. The CDR3 runs 14 residues. CDR3 in amino acids: CSALTDPSTDTQYF. The CDR3 DNA reads TGCAGTGCCCTGACGGACCCAAGCACAGATACGCAGTATTTT.

This clonotype was detected a few times. The rearrangement joins TRBV7-2 to TRBJ2-1; 9 nucleotides agree with TRBD1. V lost 5 bases to trimming and J lost 8 bases; unmatched junction nucleotides: 4. The CDR3 is 13 residues long. Germline CDR1 SGHTA, CDR2 FQGNSA. CDR3: CASSTGTGYEQFF. The CDR3 DNA reads as TGTGCCAGCAGCACCGGGACAGGGTATGAGCAGTTCTTC.

The sample holds a few counts of this clonotype. The chain is built from TRBV6-1 and TRBJ1-1; tentatively, D is TRBD1 (5 bases). V lost 5 bases, J lost 1 base, and 29 bases lay in between. The CDR3 is 20 residues long. In germline, CDR1 is MNHNS, CDR2 SASEGT. The CDR3 loop is CASSPMAGRDHYPPNTEAFF. Written as DNA, the CDR3 is TGTGCCAGCAGTCCAATGGCGGGCAGGGATCATTATCCGCCGAACACTGAAGCTTTCTTT.

Only a few counts were recorded for this clonotype. This chain uses TRBV20-1 with TRBJ1-5; D call uncertain. Germline assignment: CDR1 DFQATT and CDR2 SNEGSKA (reference sequence). Deletions cut 2 bases from V and 5 bases from J, with 10 bases between. The CDR3 covers 13 residues. The CDR3 reads CSARIGRDQPQHF. The CDR3 region has the DNA TGCAGTGCTAGAATCGGACGCGATCAGCCCCAGCATTTT.

This clonotype was counted once. One base away lies a much larger clone, so this may be a sequencing read error. The rearrangement links TRBV7-2 to TRBJ1-2; tentatively, D is TRBD1 (5 bases). Looked up from germline, CDR1 is SGHTA and CDR2 is FQGNSA. The CDR3 sequence is 13 residues long. With 5 bases removed from V and 8 bases from J, the gap between germline ends came to 15 bases. The CDR3 nucleotides are TGTGCCAGCAGCCGGAACGGGGGTGGCGGCTACACCTTC. Protein: CASSRNGGGGYTF. The full variable domain, its missing parts supplied by reference TRBV7-2 and TRBJ1-2, is GAGVSQSPSNKVTEKGKDVELRCDPISGHTALYWYRQSLGQGLEFLIYFQGNSAPDKSGLPSDRFSAERTGGSVSTLTIQRTQQEDSAVYLCASSRNGGGGYTFGSGTRLTVV.

The chain recombines TRBV20-1 with TRBJ1-2, with D maybe TRBD1 (5 bases). CDR1 is DFQATT, CDR2 SNEGSKA, per germline (reference sequence). The CDR3 loop spans 14 amino acids. The V and J ends lost 5 bases and 4 bases respectively, with 17 bases between them. CDR3 nucleotides: TGCAGTGCTGCACATGGGGCGGCGGGCTATGGCTACACCTTC. Its translation is CSAAHGAAGYGYTF.

This clonotype was observed many times. The CDR3 coding sequence is TGTGCCAGCAGACGCGTCGGGGGCTACAATGAGCAGTTCTTC. Its translation: CASRRVGGYNEQFF. The gene calls are TRBV6-2 or TRBV6-3 and TRBJ2-1, with D maybe TRBD2 (6 bases). The germline CDR1 and CDR2 sequences are MNHEY and SVGEGT. Trimming left V 6 bases short and J 3 bases short, with 12 bases between. The CDR3 is 14 amino acids.

This clonotype was recorded at least ten times. The chain recombines TRBV9 with TRBJ2-5; 13 nucleotides align to TRBD2. This CDR3 has 15 amino acids. Per germline, CDR1 SGDLS and CDR2 YYNGEE. Trimming removed 2 bases from V and 3 bases from J; junction bases left unmatched: 1. The CDR3 loop reads CASSVGLAGEETQYF. CDR3 bases: TGTGCCAGCAGCGTCGGACTAGCGGGGGAAGAGACCCAGTACTTC.

This clonotype was observed a handful of times. V and J are TRBV5-1 and TRBJ2-7; 8 positions match TRBD2. V dropped 1 base and J dropped 0; count of bases not matched to a gene: 6. This CDR3 comprises 16 residues. The germline CDR1 and CDR2 sequences are SGHRS and YFSETQ. CDR3 nucleotide sequence: TGCGCCAGCAGCTTGACCGAGCGGGGGAGCTCCTACGAGCAGTACTTC. It specifies CASSLTERGSSYEQYF.

The chain carries TRBV11-3 and TRBJ2-5; D possibly matches TRBD1 or TRBD2 (6 bases each). The CDR3 has 14 amino acids. V lost 5 bases and J lost 5, with 15 bases in between. The germline CDR1 and CDR2 sequences are SGHNT and YENEEA. This CDR3 reads CASSPSGAGETQYF. In DNA, the CDR3 is TGTGCCAGCAGCCCCTCGGGGGCCGGGGAGACCCAGTACTTC.

The chain links TRBV29-1 to TRBJ1-2, with unresolved D. V shed 4 bases and J shed 8 bases, with 11 bases lying between them. The CDR3 sequence is 11 residues long. CDR1 and CDR2 (germline): SQVTM, ANQGSEA. CDR3 sequence reads: CSVVWTKGYTF. As DNA, the CDR3 is TGCAGCGTTGTATGGACGAAGGGCTACACCTTC.

The chain links TRBV28 to TRBJ2-7; TRBD1 or TRBD2 may be the D gene (6 bases each). This CDR3 region has 14 residues. V lost 5 bases and J 3 bases, leaving 14 bases between the germline ends. Per the germline V gene, CDR1 is MDHEN and CDR2 is SYDVKM. The CDR3 loop is CASSLAGHYYEQYF. Written as DNA, the CDR3 is TGTGCCAGCAGTCTGGCGGGACACTACTACGAGCAGTACTTC.

This clonotype was detected only once. The chain couples TRBV2 to TRBJ1-4; D gene ambiguous. Germline CDR1 is SNHLY and CDR2 is FYNNEI. This CDR3 has 13 amino acids. V shed 8 bases and J shed 0 bases, with 7 bases lying between them. The CDR3 region has the DNA TGTGCCAGCGGGTCCGCAACTAATGAAAAACTGTTTTTT. Its protein product is CASGSATNEKLFF.

About this clonotype itself: A much more abundant neighbour one base away suggests this may be a read error. V gene TRBV10-2 combines with J gene TRBJ2-1; D is tentatively TRBD1 or TRBD2 (6 bases each). CDR3 length equals 16 residues. With 0 bases removed from V and 10 bases from J, the gap between germline ends came to 19 bases. Germline-derived CDR1 and CDR2 are WSHSY and SAAADI. The CDR3 DNA follows: TGCGCCAGCAGTGAGTCTATAGCGGACAGCGACTACGAGCAGTTCTTC. Translated: CASSESIADSDYEQFF.

The table lists this clonotype with a few counts. DNA of the CDR3: TGTGCCAGCAGTTTATCGGGGGCCGCAAACGAGCAGTACTTC. Protein sequence: CASSLSGAANEQYF. The genes are TRBV28 and TRBJ2-7; D possibly uses TRBD1 or TRBD2 (6 bases each). This CDR3 spans 14 amino acids. Germline CDR1 MDHEN, CDR2 SYDVKM. V was shortened by 1 base and J by 5 bases, with 12 bases between the two germline ends.

The chain combines TRBV5-1 with TRBJ2-7; no definite D call. Gene TRBJ2-5 matches the end of the DNA better, so the J call may be wrong. The germline V gene has CDR1 SGHRS and CDR2 YFSETQ. The CDR3 totals 13 residues. CDR3 sequence: CASIPAARETQYF. CDR3 bases: TGCGCCAGCATACCCGCAGCGAGGGAGACCCAGTACTTC.

CDR3 sequence (DNA): TGTGCCAGTACACAAAGGGGTCAGGGGTCTACGGCCTACGAGCAGTACTTC. Translated, it gives CASTQRGQGSTAYEQYF. The chain links TRBV19 to TRBJ2-4; perhaps TRBD1 as D (6 bases). The DNA end lines up better with TRBJ2-7; the J call may be wrong. Germline V gene lookup returns CDR1 LNHDA and CDR2 SQIVND (reference sequence). The CDR3 length is 17 residues.

In this sample, this clonotype turned up a few times. The chain is built from TRBV7-2 and TRBJ1-4, with no clear D. CDR3 length: 14 amino acids. Germline CDR1 reads SGHTA; CDR2 reads FQGNSA. V lost 6 bases to trimming and J lost 0 bases, with 8 bases between them. CDR3 in amino acids: CASRGSSTNEKLFF. DNA of the CDR3: TGTGCCAGCAGGGGGTCCTCAACTAATGAAAAACTGTTTTTT.

The chain couples TRBV7-8 to TRBJ1-6; D is unclear. The germline V gene has CDR1 SGHVS and CDR2 FQNEAQ. CDR3 length: 16 residues. V shed 3 bases and J shed 0 bases, with 9 bases lying between them. As DNA, the CDR3 is TGTGCCAGCAGCTTCGGCACCAGCTCCTATAATTCACCCCTCCACTTT. Its protein product is CASSFGTSSYNSPLHF.

At least ten counts were recorded for this clonotype. This sequence joins TRBV12-3 or TRBV12-4 and TRBJ2-7, with unresolved D. CDR3 length: 13 residues. Trimming left V 5 bases short and J 0 bases short, with 8 bases between. The CDR3 DNA sequence: TGTGCCAGCAGTGTGACTGACTCCTACGAGCAGTACTTC. This gives the protein CASSVTDSYEQYF.

The chain has TRBV30 and TRBJ1-2, with D unclear. CDR3 length: 13 amino acids. CDR1 and CDR2 from the germline V gene are GTSNPN and SVGIG (reference sequence). Trimming took off 0 bases at V and 8 bases at J, with 13 bases between the two ends. For the CDR3, the DNA is TGTGCCTGGAGTGTAATTGGCCGTCAGGGCTACACCTTC. Encoded protein: CAWSVIGRQGYTF.

This clonotype was counted at least ten times. The chain has TRBV7-2 and TRBJ2-1, with a tentative D call TRBD1 (6 bases). Trimming took 5 bases from V and 5 from J, leaving 13 bases between them. Germline V gives CDR1 SGHTA, CDR2 FQGNSA. The CDR3 is 14 residues long. CDR3 coding DNA: TGTGCCAGCAGCCTTGGACAGTCTAACAATGAGCAGTTCTTC. This encodes CASSLGQSNNEQFF.

There are a few counts of this clonotype. CDR3 in amino acids: CASSTPGWVETQYF. The DNA for the CDR3 is TGTGCCAGCAGTACCCCAGGGTGGGTGGAGACCCAGTACTTC. The chain joins TRBV6-6 to TRBJ2-5; the D gene is possibly TRBD1 (5 bases). CDR3 length equals 14 residues. Trimming removed 5 bases from V and 5 bases from J, with 15 bases in between. The germline V gene encodes CDR1 MNHNY and CDR2 SVGAGI (reference sequence).

The table lists this clonotype with a few counts. The chain recombines TRBV5-1 with TRBJ1-2; D may be TRBD1 (5 bases). Trimming took off 0 bases at V and 8 bases at J, with 17 bases between the two ends. The CDR3 runs 15 residues. Per the germline V gene, CDR1 is SGHRS and CDR2 is YFSETQ. The CDR3, as DNA: TGCGCCAGCAGCTTGGCGCCTAACCGGGGCGGAGGCTACACCTTC. Residues: CASSLAPNRGGGYTF.